The clone carrying this TCR beta chain has only a few counts. The germline gives CDR1 LNHDA, CDR2 SQIVND (reference sequence). This CDR3 has 17 residues. V was pared by 5 bases and J by 3 bases, with 22 bases between. This sample is drawn from a study of T cell responses to AZD1222 COVID-19 vaccine. Data came from immunoSEQ multiplex PCR; TCRdb stores just in-frame clones and leaves some out. The sample lists roughly 70,000 clones, roughly four fifths occurring once. This clonotype originated in an adult in good health. The sequenced sample was peripheral blood, obtained on day 0 of AZD1222 vaccination. V gene TRBV19 combines with J gene TRBJ1-1; no firm D call. In nucleotides, the CDR3 is TGTGCCAGTAGTCCCGGATCCGGAAGGGATAGATACACTGAAGCTTTCTTT. Its protein is CASSPGSGRDRYTEAFF.